Reported below is one T cell receptor (beta chain). The antigen remains unidentified. Germline assignment: CDR1 SGHTA and CDR2 FQGNSA. V was cut by 2 bases and J by 0 bases, with 11 bases left in between. This CDR3 spans 16 amino acids. The sample originates from a study of shared clonotypes between healthy human individuals. Study-wide results and limits: Rarefaction curves obtained for sorted subsets showed sequencing incomplete despite large depth. The low donor count limited represented genetic and exposure-history diversity.

Replicate PCRs from sorted subsets contained 200 ng DNA, which is around 30,000 T cell genomes. Using immunoSEQ multiplex PCR, the repertoire was profiled, and TCRdb retains in-frame clones only, with some absent. The table records some 1,900,000 clones, 85% to 95% of them present only once. CD45RO-negative, CCR7-selected cells formed the naive CD8 fraction, which excluded terminally differentiated effector memory CD45RA+ cells. There were no recent acute infections or vaccinations among the donors, who were healthy HIV-negative adults. The clonotype originates from a man between 18 and 29 years old in good health. Sequences were obtained from naive CD8+ T cells sorted from blood. The rearrangement uses TRBV7-2 and TRBJ1-5; D is uncertain. As DNA, the CDR3 is TGTGCCAGCAGCTTACTTTGGCAGGATAGCAATCAGCCCCAGCATTTT. Translation gives CASSLLWQDSNQPQHF.